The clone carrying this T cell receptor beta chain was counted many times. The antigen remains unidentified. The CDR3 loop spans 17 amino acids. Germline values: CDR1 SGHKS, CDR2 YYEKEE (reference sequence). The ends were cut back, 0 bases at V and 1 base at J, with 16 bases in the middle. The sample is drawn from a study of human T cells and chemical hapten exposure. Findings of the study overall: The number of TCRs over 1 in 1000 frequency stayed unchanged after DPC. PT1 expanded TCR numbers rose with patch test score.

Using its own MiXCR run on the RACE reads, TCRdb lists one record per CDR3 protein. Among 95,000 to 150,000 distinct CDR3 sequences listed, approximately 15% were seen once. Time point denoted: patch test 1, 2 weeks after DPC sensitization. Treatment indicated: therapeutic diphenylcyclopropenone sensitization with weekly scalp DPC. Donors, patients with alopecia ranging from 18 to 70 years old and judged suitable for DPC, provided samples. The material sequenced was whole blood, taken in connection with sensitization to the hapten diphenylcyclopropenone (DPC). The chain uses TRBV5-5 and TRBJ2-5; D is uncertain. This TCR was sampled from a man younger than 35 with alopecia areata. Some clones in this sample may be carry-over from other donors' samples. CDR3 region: CASSLGRRELIQETQYF. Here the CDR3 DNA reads TGTGCCAGCAGCTTGGGTCGGCGCGAGCTGATCCAAGAGACCCAGTACTTC.